The rows below give T cell receptor beta chains drawn from one sample of a study of blood T cells in healthy people across ages. TCRdb itself ran the 5' RACE reads through MiXCR, one entry per CDR3 protein. This table has more than 1,000,000 distinct CDR3 sequences, roughly 24% appearing once. These data were also reused for a study on T cells of mothers and their children.

What was sequenced was blood. The receptors were sampled from a girl aged 2-10 years in good health. Each CDR3 is given with its conserved first and last residue. A D gene is named only where the DNA matches it firmly. Clone size is not always given. Where it is, it says once, few, many or a class for expanded clones.

>TRBV4-1|TRBJ2-1|-|few
TGCGCCAGCAGGCGCGCGGGACCGTACAATGAGCAGTTCTTC
CASRRAGPYNEQFF
>TRBV7-9|TRBJ2-5|-|-
TGTGCCAGCAGCGTTGATGGAACCAAGAGAACCCAGTACTTC
CASSVDGTKRTQYF
>TRBV4-3|TRBJ2-3|-|-
TGCGCCAGCAGCCAAGTATCGACCAGAACCACAGATACGCAGTATTTT
CASSQVSTRTTDTQYF
>TRBV24-1|TRBJ1-3|-|few
TGTGCCACCAGTAATATAGCGAAAGAACGCTCTGGAAACACCATATATTTT
CATSNIAKERSGNTIYF
>TRBV4-1|TRBJ2-1|-|few
TGCGCCAGCACGGGATCAGGAGAGGATGAGCAGTTCTTC
CASTGSGEDEQFF
>TRBV5-1|TRBJ2-1|TRBD1|few
TGCGCCAGCAGCGGAAAGGAACAGGGGTACAATGAGCAGTTCTTC
CASSGKEQGYNEQFF
>TRBV5-5|TRBJ2-1|-|-
TGTGCCAGCAGCTTTGGTTACAGCTTGACCAATGAGCAGTTCTTC
CASSFGYSLTNEQFF
>TRBV28|TRBJ2-1|-|-
TGTGCCAGCAGTTTTAGGAGGGATGAGTTCTTC
CASSFRRDEFF
>TRBV6-2/TRBV6-3|TRBJ1-1|-|few
TGTGCCAGCAGATATCGAGGACAGAACCCTGAAGCTTTCTTT
CASRYRGQNPEAFF
>TRBV5-1|TRBJ1-2|TRBD1|few
TGCGCCAGCAGCTGGACAGGACGTGATGGCTGCACCTTC
CASSWTGRDGCTF
>TRBV12-3/TRBV12-4|TRBJ2-3|TRBD2|-
TGTGCCAGCAGTTTAGTAGCGGGAGTCTTAGATACGCAGTATTTT
CASSLVAGVLDTQYF
>TRBV7-9|TRBJ1-2|-|few
TGTGCCAGCAGCTTAGAACTGGAGGGCTACACCTTC
CASSLELEGYTF
>TRBV11-2|TRBJ2-1|TRBD2|-
TGTTCCAGCAACAACATAGCGGGACGGATAGTAGACAATGAGCAGTTCTTC
CSSNNIAGRIVDNEQFF
>TRBV29-1|TRBJ2-7|-|few
TGCAGCGTTGTTTTTGGTTACGAGCAGTACTTC
CSVVFGYEQYF
>TRBV7-2|TRBJ2-7|-|-
TGTGCCAGCAGCTTAGCGGGAGAACTCTCCTACGAGCAGTACTTC
CASSLAGELSYEQYF
>TRBV20-1|TRBJ2-5|TRBD1|-
TGCAGTGCTAGAGTCCCGTACAGGGGGCGTAAAGAGACCCAGTACTTC
CSARVPYRGRKETQYF
>TRBV20-1|TRBJ2-1|-|-
TGCAGTGCTAGAGAACACCCAGAGCAGTTCTTC
CSAREHPEQFF
>TRBV28|TRBJ1-4|TRBD1|-
TGTGCCAGCAGTTCGCAACAGGGGAATGAAAAACTGTTTTTT
CASSSQQGNEKLFF
>TRBV20-1|TRBJ1-5|-|few
TGCAGTGCTAGAAGAAACACAGCAAAAAATCAGCCCCAGCATTTT
CSARRNTAKNQPQHF